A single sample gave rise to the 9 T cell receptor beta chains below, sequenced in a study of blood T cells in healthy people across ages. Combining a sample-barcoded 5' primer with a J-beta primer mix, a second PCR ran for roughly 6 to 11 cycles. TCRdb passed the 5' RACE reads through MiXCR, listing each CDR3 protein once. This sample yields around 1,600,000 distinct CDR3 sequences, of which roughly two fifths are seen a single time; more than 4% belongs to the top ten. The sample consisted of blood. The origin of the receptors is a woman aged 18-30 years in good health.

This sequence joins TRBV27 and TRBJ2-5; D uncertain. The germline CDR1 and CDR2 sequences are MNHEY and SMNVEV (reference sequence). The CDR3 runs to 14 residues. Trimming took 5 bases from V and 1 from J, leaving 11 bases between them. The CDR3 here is CASSPRVPQETQYF. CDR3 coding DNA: TGTGCCAGCAGTCCCCGCGTCCCCCAAGAGACCCAGTACTTC.

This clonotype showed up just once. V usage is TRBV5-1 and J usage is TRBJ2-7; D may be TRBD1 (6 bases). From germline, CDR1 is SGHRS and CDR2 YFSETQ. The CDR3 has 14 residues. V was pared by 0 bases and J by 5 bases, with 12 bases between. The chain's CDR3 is CASSLDRARNEQYF. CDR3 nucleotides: TGCGCCAGCAGCTTGGACAGGGCCCGGAACGAGCAGTACTTC.

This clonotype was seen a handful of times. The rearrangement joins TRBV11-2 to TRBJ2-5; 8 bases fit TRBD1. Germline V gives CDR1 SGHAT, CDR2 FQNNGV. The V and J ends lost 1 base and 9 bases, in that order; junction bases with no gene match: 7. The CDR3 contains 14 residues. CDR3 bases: TGTGCCAGCAGCTTAGTAGCGACAGGGGACTCCCAGTACTTC. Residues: CASSLVATGDSQYF.

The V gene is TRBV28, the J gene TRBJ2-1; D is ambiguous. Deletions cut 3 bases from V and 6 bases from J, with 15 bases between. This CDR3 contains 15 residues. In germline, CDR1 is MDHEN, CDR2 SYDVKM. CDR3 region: CASSFRRSVGNEQFF. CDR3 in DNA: TGTGCCAGCAGTTTCAGAAGGAGCGTCGGCAATGAGCAGTTCTTC.

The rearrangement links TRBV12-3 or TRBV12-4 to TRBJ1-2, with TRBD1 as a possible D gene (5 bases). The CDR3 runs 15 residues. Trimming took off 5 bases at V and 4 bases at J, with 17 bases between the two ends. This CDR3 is CASSQGYRILYGYTF. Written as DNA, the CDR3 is TGTGCCAGCAGTCAGGGATACAGAATCCTCTATGGCTACACCTTC.

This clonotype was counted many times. The CDR3 loop reads CASSSLAGGFYEQYF. CDR3 nucleotides: TGTGCCAGCAGCTCTTTAGCGGGGGGTTTTTACGAGCAGTACTTC. The V call is TRBV7-8, the J call TRBJ2-7, with TRBD2 matching over 10 bases. The CDR3 totals 15 residues. The junction had 7 bases not matched to a gene; V was cut back by 4 bases and J by 4 bases. In germline, CDR1 is SGHVS, CDR2 FQNEAQ.

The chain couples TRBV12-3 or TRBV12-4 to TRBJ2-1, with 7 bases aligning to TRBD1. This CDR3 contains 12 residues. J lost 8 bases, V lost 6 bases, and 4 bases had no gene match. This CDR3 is CASSRDSHEQFF. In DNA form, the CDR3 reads TGTGCCAGCAGCCGGGACAGTCATGAGCAGTTCTTC.

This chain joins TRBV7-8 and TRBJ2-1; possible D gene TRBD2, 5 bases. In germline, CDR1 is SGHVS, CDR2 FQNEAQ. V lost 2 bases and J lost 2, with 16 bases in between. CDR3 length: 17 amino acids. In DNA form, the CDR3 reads TGTGCCAGCAGCTTACCGAAAAGAGGGCCGCCCTACAATGAGCAGTTCTTC. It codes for CASSLPKRGPPYNEQFF.

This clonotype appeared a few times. In DNA, the CDR3 is TGTGCCAGCAGCCTCGGAGGGGACCCCTCCTACGAGCAGTACTTC. This encodes CASSLGGDPSYEQYF. The rearrangement uses TRBV9 and TRBJ2-7, with a possible D match to TRBD2 (6 bases). Trimming took 4 bases from V and 0 from J, leaving 14 bases between them. The CDR3 spans 15 residues. Germline V lookup: CDR1 SGDLS, CDR2 YYNGEE.